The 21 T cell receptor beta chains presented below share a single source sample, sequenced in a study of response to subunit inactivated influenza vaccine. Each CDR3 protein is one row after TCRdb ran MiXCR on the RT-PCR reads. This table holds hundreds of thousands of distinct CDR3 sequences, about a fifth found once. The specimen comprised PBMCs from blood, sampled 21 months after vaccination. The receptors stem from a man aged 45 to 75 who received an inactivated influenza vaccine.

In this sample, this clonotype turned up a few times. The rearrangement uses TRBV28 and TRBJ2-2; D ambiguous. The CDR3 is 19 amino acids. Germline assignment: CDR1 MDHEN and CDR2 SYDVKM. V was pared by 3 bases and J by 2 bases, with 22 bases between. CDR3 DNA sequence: TGTGCCAGCAGTTTTCACCCCGAAGCTCCCTCCAGTAACACCGGGGAGCTGTTTTTT. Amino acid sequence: CASSFHPEAPSSNTGELFF.

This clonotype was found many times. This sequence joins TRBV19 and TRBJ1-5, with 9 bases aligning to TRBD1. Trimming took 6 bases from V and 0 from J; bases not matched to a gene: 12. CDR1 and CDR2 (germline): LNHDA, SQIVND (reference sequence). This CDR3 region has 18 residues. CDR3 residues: CASRRDRDPNHSNQPQHF. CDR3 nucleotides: TGTGCCAGTAGACGGGACAGGGATCCCAATCATAGCAATCAGCCCCAGCATTTT.

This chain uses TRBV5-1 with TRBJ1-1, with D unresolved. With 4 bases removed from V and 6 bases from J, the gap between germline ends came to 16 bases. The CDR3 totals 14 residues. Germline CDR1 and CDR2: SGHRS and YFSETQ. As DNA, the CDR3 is TGCGCCAGCAGCCCTGATAATGGTGGCCCTGAAGCTTTCTTT. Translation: CASSPDNGGPEAFF. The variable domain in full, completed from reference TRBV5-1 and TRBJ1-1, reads KAGVTQTPRYLIKTRGQQVTLSCSPISGHRSVSWYQQTPGQGLQFLFEYFSETQRNKGNFPGRFSGRQFSNSRSEMNVSTLELGDSALYLCASSPDNGGPEAFFGQGTRLTVV.

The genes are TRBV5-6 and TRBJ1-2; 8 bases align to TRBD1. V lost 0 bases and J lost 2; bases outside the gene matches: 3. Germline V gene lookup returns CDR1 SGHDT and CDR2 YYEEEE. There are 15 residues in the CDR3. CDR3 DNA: TGTGCCAGCAGCTTGGAGGGACAGGTGAACTATGGCTACACCTTC. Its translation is CASSLEGQVNYGYTF.

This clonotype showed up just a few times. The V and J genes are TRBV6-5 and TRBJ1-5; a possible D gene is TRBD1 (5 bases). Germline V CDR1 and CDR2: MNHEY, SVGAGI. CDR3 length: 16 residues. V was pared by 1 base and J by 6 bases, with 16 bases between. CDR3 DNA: TGTGCCAGCAGTTACTACTTCTCAGGGCTTGGTCAGCCCCAGCATTTT. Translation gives CASSYYFSGLGQPQHF.

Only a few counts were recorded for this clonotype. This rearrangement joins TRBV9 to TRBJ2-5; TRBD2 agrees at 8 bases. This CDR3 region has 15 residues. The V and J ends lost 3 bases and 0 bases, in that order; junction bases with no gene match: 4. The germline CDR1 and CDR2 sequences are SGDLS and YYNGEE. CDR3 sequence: CASSAGGTNQETQYF. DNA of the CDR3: TGTGCCAGCAGCGCGGGGGGGACAAACCAAGAGACCCAGTACTTC.

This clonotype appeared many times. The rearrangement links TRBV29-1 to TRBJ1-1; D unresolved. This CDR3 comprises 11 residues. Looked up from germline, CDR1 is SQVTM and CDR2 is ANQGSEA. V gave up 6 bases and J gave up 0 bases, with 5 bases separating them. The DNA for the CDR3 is TGCAGCGTGACGCTGAACACTGAAGCTTTCTTT. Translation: CSVTLNTEAFF.

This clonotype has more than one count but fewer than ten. CDR3 nucleotides: TGTGCCAGCAGTACACTGAACACTGAAGCTTTCTTT. It translates to CASSTLNTEAFF. The chain links TRBV28 to TRBJ1-1; D remains unclear. Germline loops: CDR1 MDHEN, CDR2 SYDVKM. V was clipped by 5 bases and J by 0 bases, with 4 bases between them. The CDR3 is made up of 12 amino acids.

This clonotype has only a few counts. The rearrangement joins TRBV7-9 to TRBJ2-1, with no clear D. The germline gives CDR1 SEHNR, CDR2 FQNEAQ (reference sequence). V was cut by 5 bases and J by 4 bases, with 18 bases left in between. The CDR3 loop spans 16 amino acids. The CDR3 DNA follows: TGTGCCAGCAGCCCTAAGCCCCGGTACAAATACAATGAGCAGTTCTTC. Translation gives CASSPKPRYKYNEQFF.

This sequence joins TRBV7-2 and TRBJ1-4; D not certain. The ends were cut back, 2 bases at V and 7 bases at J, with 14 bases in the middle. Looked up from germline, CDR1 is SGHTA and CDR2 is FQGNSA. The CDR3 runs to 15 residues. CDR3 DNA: TGTGCCAGCAGCTTAACCCACGGGGTGGGTGAAAAACTGTTTTTT. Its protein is CASSLTHGVGEKLFF.

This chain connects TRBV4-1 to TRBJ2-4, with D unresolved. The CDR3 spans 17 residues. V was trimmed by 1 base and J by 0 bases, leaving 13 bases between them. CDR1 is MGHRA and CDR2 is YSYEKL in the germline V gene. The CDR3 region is CASSQGYSRLAKNIQYF. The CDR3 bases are TGCGCCAGCAGCCAAGGTTACAGCCGGCTAGCCAAAAACATTCAGTACTTC.

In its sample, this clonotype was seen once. For the CDR3, the DNA is TGTGCCACCAGTGATTGGCGGGACGCCTCAAGACTAGCGGGAGGAGAGACCCAGTACTTC. It is translated as CATSDWRDASRLAGGETQYF. The chain carries TRBV24-1 and TRBJ2-5; 13 nucleotides agree with TRBD2. CDR1 KGHDR and CDR2 SFDVKD come from the germline V gene. The CDR3 is made up of 20 amino acids. V lost 2 bases, J lost 4 bases, and 15 bases stayed unmatched.

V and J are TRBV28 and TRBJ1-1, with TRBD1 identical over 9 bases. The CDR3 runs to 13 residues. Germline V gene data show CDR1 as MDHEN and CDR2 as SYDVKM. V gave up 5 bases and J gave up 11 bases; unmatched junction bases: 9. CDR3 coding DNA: TGTGCCAGCAGTCCGGGACAGGGTCTTCAGGCTTTCTTT. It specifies CASSPGQGLQAFF.

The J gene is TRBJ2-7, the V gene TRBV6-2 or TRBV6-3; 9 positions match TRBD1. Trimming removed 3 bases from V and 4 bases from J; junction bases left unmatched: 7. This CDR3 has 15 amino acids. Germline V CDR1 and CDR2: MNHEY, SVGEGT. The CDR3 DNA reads TGTGCCAGCAGTTATCTCTGGACAGGGGAATACGAGCAGTACTTC. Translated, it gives CASSYLWTGEYEQYF.

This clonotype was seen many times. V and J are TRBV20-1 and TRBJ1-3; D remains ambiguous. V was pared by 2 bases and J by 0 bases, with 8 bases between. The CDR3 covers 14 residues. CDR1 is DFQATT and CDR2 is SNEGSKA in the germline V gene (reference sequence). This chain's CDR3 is CSARPRNSGNTIYF. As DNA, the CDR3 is TGCAGTGCTAGACCCCGGAACTCTGGAAACACCATATATTTT.

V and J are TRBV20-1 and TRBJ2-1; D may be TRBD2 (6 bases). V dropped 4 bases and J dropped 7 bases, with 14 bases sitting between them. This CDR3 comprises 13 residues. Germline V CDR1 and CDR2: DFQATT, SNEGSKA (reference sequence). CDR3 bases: TGCAGTGCTATACCGACTAGGAAGAATGAGCAGTTCTTC. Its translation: CSAIPTRKNEQFF.

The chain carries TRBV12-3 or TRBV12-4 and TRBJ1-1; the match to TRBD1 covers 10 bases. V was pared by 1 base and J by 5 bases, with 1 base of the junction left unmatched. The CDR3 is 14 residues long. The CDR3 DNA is TGTGCCAGCAGTTTAGTGGACAGGGGGACTGAAGCTTTCTTT. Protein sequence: CASSLVDRGTEAFF.

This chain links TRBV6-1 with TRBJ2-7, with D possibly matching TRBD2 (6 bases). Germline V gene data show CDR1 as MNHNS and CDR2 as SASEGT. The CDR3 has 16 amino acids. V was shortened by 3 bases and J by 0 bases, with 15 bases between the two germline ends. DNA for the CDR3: TGTGCCAGCAGTGAGAATCGGGACTTTCTCTCCTACGAGCAGTACTTC. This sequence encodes CASSENRDFLSYEQYF.

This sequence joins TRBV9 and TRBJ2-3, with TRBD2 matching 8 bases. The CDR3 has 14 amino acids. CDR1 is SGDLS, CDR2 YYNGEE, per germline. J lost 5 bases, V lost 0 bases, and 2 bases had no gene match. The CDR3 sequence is CASSVGAGEDTQYF. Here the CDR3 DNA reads TGTGCCAGCAGCGTAGGAGCGGGGGAAGATACGCAGTATTTT.

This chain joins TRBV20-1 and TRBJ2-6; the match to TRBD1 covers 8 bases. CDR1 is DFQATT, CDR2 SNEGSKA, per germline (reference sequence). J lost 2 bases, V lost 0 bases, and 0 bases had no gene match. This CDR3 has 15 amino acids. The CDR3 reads CSAREQGAGANVLTF. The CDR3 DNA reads TGCAGTGCTAGAGAACAGGGGGCTGGGGCCAACGTCCTGACTTTC.

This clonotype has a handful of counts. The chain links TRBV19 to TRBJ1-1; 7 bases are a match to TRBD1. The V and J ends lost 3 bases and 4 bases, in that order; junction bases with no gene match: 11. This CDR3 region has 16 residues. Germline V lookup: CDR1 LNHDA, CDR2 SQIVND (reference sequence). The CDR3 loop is CASSIGNRGRGTEAFF. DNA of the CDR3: TGTGCCAGTAGTATCGGCAACAGGGGCAGGGGCACTGAAGCTTTCTTT.